The clone carrying this T cell receptor (beta chain) was observed at least ten times. Antigen unknown. This entry comes from a study of blood T cells in healthy people across ages. It was with a sample-barcoded 5' primer and a J-beta primer mix that a second PCR of about 7 to 12 cycles was run. Every sample returned 2.5 million or more CDR3-containing paired-end reads. Via MiXCR, TCRdb re-called the 5' RACE reads, giving one row per CDR3 protein. The sample contains fewer than 1.5 million distinct CDR3 sequences, approximately 42% of which appear only once. Study results and limitations: Relative to aged donors, long-lived donors carried more naive CD4+ cells and displayed higher diversity. Diversity of TCR beta per million T cells declined in a roughly linear way with age. CMV status of donors was not determined, possibly confounding expanded clonotype changes.

The CDR3 contains 17 residues. V shed 6 bases, J shed 3 bases, and the junction held 12 bases outside the gene matches. Germline values: CDR1 MNHEY, CDR2 SVGEGT. This clonotype was obtained from a young woman in good health. The V and J genes are TRBV6-2 or TRBV6-3 and TRBJ2-1; 9 bases align to TRBD2. Sequencing input: blood. The CDR3 spells CASSPLPAGGFYNEQFF. In DNA, the CDR3 is TGTGCCAGCAGCCCCCTGCCAGCGGGGGGCTTCTACAATGAGCAGTTCTTC.